These T cell receptor beta chains were read from a single sample in a study of cytomegalovirus exposure and HLA in healthy donors. Assay used: immunoSEQ multiplex PCR; TCRdb lists only in-frame clones, some missing. The sample has 200,000 to 250,000 clones, approximately 79% seen once. The sample taken for sequencing was PBMCs. The receptors derive from a man in his forties or fifties in good health and CMV-seronegative. Each CDR3 is given with its conserved first and last residue. The order of the fields is V gene, D gene, J gene, clone size, CDR3 protein, CDR3 DNA. D genes are given only for firm matches. Only part of the rows carry a size: once, few, many, or a class if the clone is expanded.

V gene: TRBV4-1; D gene: TRBD2; J gene: TRBJ2-3; clone size: .; CDR3 protein: CASSQNPAGVGDTQYF; CDR3 DNA: TGCGCCAGCAGCCAAAACCCAGCGGGAGTAGGAGATACGCAGTATTTT
V gene: TRBV7-9; D gene: TRBD1; J gene: TRBJ2-7; clone size: .; CDR3 protein: CASSKIIGGAGEQYF; CDR3 DNA: TGTGCCAGCAGCAAGATCATAGGGGGCGCGGGCGAGCAGTACTTC
V gene: TRBV28; D gene: .; J gene: TRBJ2-5; clone size: .; CDR3 protein: CASSLRRGGETQYF; CDR3 DNA: TGTGCCAGCAGTTTAAGAAGGGGGGGAGAGACCCAGTACTTC
V gene: TRBV2; D gene: .; J gene: TRBJ1-6; clone size: .; CDR3 protein: CASSEWWAGGSPLHF; CDR3 DNA: TGTGCCAGCAGTGAATGGTGGGCCGGAGGATCACCCCTCCACTTT
V gene: TRBV5-1; D gene: TRBD2; J gene: TRBJ2-7; clone size: .; CDR3 protein: CASTRTSGMYEQYF; CDR3 DNA: TGCGCCAGCACCCGGACTAGCGGGATGTACGAGCAGTACTTC
V gene: TRBV27; D gene: .; J gene: TRBJ2-2; clone size: .; CDR3 protein: CASSLQGYTGELFF; CDR3 DNA: TGTGCCAGCAGCCTACAGGGTTACACCGGGGAGCTGTTTTTT
V gene: TRBV7-6; D gene: TRBD1; J gene: TRBJ2-5; clone size: few; CDR3 protein: CASSLYRGLGETQYF; CDR3 DNA: TGTGCCAGCAGCTTATACAGGGGGTTGGGAGAGACCCAGTACTTC
V gene: TRBV2; D gene: TRBD1; J gene: TRBJ1-2; clone size: .; CDR3 protein: CASTPQGARNGYTF; CDR3 DNA: TGTGCCAGCACACCACAGGGGGCGAGGAATGGCTACACCTTC
V gene: TRBV7-9; D gene: .; J gene: TRBJ1-4; clone size: .; CDR3 protein: CASSWDNNEKLFF; CDR3 DNA: TGTGCCAGCAGCTGGGACAATAATGAAAAACTGTTTTTT
V gene: TRBV5-1; D gene: TRBD2; J gene: TRBJ2-7; clone size: .; CDR3 protein: CASSRGTSGVSYEQYF; CDR3 DNA: TGCGCCAGCAGCCGGGGGACTAGCGGGGTATCCTACGAGCAGTACTTC
V gene: TRBV7-3; D gene: .; J gene: TRBJ2-3; clone size: .; CDR3 protein: CASSLTNPLTDTQYF; CDR3 DNA: TGTGCCAGCAGCTTAACGAACCCGCTAACAGATACGCAGTATTTT
V gene: TRBV6-6; D gene: .; J gene: TRBJ2-7; clone size: few; CDR3 protein: CASSYSAAVLGEQYF; CDR3 DNA: TGTGCCAGCAGTTACTCGGCAGCGGTTCTGGGGGAGCAGTACTTC
V gene: TRBV30; D gene: TRBD2; J gene: TRBJ2-1; clone size: .; CDR3 protein: CAWSKGGRGTYNEQFF; CDR3 DNA: TGTGCCTGGAGTAAAGGCGGGAGAGGGACCTACAATGAGCAGTTCTTC
V gene: TRBV11-2; D gene: .; J gene: TRBJ1-4; clone size: .; CDR3 protein: CASSSETGGEKLFF; CDR3 DNA: TGTGCCAGCAGCTCGGAGACAGGCGGGGAAAAACTGTTTTTT
V gene: TRBV5-1; D gene: TRBD1; J gene: TRBJ1-1; clone size: .; CDR3 protein: CASSLTGGTTEAFF; CDR3 DNA: TGCGCCAGCAGCTTAACAGGGGGCACCACTGAAGCTTTCTTT
V gene: TRBV7-9; D gene: .; J gene: TRBJ2-7; clone size: .; CDR3 protein: CASSLALLSSYEQYF; CDR3 DNA: TGTGCCAGCAGCTTAGCCCTCCTGAGCTCCTACGAGCAGTACTTC
V gene: TRBV27; D gene: .; J gene: TRBJ2-7; clone size: .; CDR3 protein: CASSRTPTYEQYF; CDR3 DNA: TGTGCCAGCAGTCGAACCCCCACTTACGAGCAGTACTTC
V gene: TRBV7-2; D gene: TRBD1; J gene: TRBJ2-5; clone size: .; CDR3 protein: CASSLDGRGIETQYF; CDR3 DNA: TGTGCCAGCAGCTTAGACGGCAGGGGGATTGAGACCCAGTACTTC
V gene: TRBV2; D gene: TRBD1; J gene: TRBJ2-7; clone size: .; CDR3 protein: CASSEATGKPYEQYF; CDR3 DNA: TGTGCCAGCAGTGAAGCGACAGGGAAACCCTACGAGCAGTACTTC
V gene: TRBV18; D gene: TRBD1; J gene: TRBJ1-1; clone size: .; CDR3 protein: CASSPRDRANTEAFF; CDR3 DNA: TGTGCCAGCTCACCCAGGGACAGGGCGAACACTGAAGCTTTCTTT
V gene: TRBV28; D gene: .; J gene: TRBJ2-7; clone size: .; CDR3 protein: CASSFPGSVSSYEQYF; CDR3 DNA: TGTGCCAGCAGTTTCCCAGGGTCGGTGTCTTCCTACGAGCAGTACTTC
V gene: TRBV9; D gene: TRBD2; J gene: TRBJ2-5; clone size: once; CDR3 protein: CASSVAGGRNQETQYF; CDR3 DNA: TGTGCCAGCAGCGTAGCGGGAGGAAGGAACCAAGAGACCCAGTACTTC
V gene: TRBV27; D gene: .; J gene: TRBJ1-2; clone size: .; CDR3 protein: CASSLTGGGYTF; CDR3 DNA: TGTGCCAGCAGTCTTACGGGGGGCGGCTACACCTTC
V gene: TRBV6-5; D gene: TRBD1; J gene: TRBJ2-2; clone size: .; CDR3 protein: CASGQGWTNTGELFF; CDR3 DNA: TGTGCCAGCGGACAGGGGTGGACGAACACCGGGGAGCTGTTTTTT
V gene: TRBV28; D gene: TRBD1; J gene: TRBJ1-1; clone size: .; CDR3 protein: CASRGLDRAGTEAFF; CDR3 DNA: TGTGCCAGCAGGGGTTTGGACAGGGCGGGGACTGAAGCTTTCTTT
V gene: TRBV13; D gene: .; J gene: TRBJ2-7; clone size: .; CDR3 protein: CASSPTGGPYEQYF; CDR3 DNA: TGTGCCAGCAGCCCGACCGGGGGGCCCTACGAGCAGTACTTC
V gene: TRBV19; D gene: .; J gene: TRBJ1-1; clone size: .; CDR3 protein: CASSIGLGGFEAFF; CDR3 DNA: TGTGCCAGTAGTATAGGCCTCGGAGGGTTTGAAGCTTTCTTT
V gene: TRBV7-8; D gene: .; J gene: TRBJ2-7; clone size: once; CDR3 protein: CASSLTGFYEQYF; CDR3 DNA: TGTGCCAGCAGCTTAACTGGTTTCTACGAGCAGTACTTC
V gene: TRBV28; D gene: TRBD1; J gene: TRBJ1-4; clone size: once; CDR3 protein: CASSSGTGGNEKLSF; CDR3 DNA: TGTGCCAGCAGTTCCGGGACAGGGGGGAATGAAAAACTGTCTTTT
V gene: TRBV27; D gene: TRBD1; J gene: TRBJ1-2; clone size: .; CDR3 protein: CASSLGQGGGYTF; CDR3 DNA: TGTGCCAGCAGTTTGGGACAGGGAGGTGGCTACACCTTC
V gene: TRBV4-1; D gene: .; J gene: TRBJ1-1; clone size: .; CDR3 protein: CASSQDWGRNGENTEAFF; CDR3 DNA: TGCGCCAGCAGCCAAGACTGGGGGCGGAATGGGGAGAACACTGAAGCTTTCTTT
V gene: TRBV10-1; D gene: .; J gene: TRBJ2-3; clone size: few; CDR3 protein: CASSPRPGGADTQYF; CDR3 DNA: TGCGCCAGCAGCCCCCGCCCCGGCGGGGCAGATACGCAGTATTTT
V gene: TRBV5-1; D gene: TRBD1; J gene: TRBJ2-2; clone size: .; CDR3 protein: CASSSYSTGWELFF; CDR3 DNA: TGCGCCAGCAGCTCTTATTCGACAGGGTGGGAGCTGTTTTTT
V gene: TRBV5-1; D gene: TRBD2; J gene: TRBJ2-5; clone size: .; CDR3 protein: CASPVGLAETQYF; CDR3 DNA: TGCGCCAGTCCTGTGGGACTAGCGGAGACCCAGTACTTC
V gene: TRBV27; D gene: .; J gene: TRBJ1-2; clone size: .; CDR3 protein: CASSPVQGYYGYTF; CDR3 DNA: TGTGCCAGCAGTCCAGTACAGGGTTACTATGGCTACACCTTC
V gene: TRBV5-4; D gene: .; J gene: TRBJ1-3; clone size: .; CDR3 protein: CASRPEGSGNTIYF; CDR3 DNA: TGTGCCAGCAGGCCGGAGGGCTCTGGAAACACCATATATTTT
V gene: TRBV5-6; D gene: TRBD2; J gene: TRBJ2-1; clone size: .; CDR3 protein: CASSLSLAGFYNEQFF; CDR3 DNA: TGTGCCAGCAGCTTGTCCCTAGCGGGATTCTACAATGAGCAGTTCTTC
V gene: TRBV7-9; D gene: .; J gene: TRBJ2-3; clone size: .; CDR3 protein: CASSLVESDTQYF; CDR3 DNA: TGTGCCAGCAGCTTAGTAGAGTCAGATACGCAGTATTTT
V gene: TRBV7-9; D gene: .; J gene: TRBJ2-5; clone size: few; CDR3 protein: CASSLARQETQYF; CDR3 DNA: TGTGCCAGCAGCTTAGCGCGCCAAGAGACCCAGTACTTC
V gene: TRBV6-5; D gene: TRBD1; J gene: TRBJ2-6; clone size: .; CDR3 protein: CASSKGTAGANVLTF; CDR3 DNA: TGTGCCAGCAGTAAAGGGACAGCTGGGGCCAACGTCCTGACTTTC
V gene: TRBV6-6; D gene: .; J gene: TRBJ1-5; clone size: .; CDR3 protein: CASSFQNQPQHF; CDR3 DNA: TGTGCCAGCAGTTTTCAGAATCAGCCCCAGCATTTT
V gene: TRBV28; D gene: TRBD1; J gene: TRBJ2-7; clone size: .; CDR3 protein: CASSPRGQVYEQYF; CDR3 DNA: TGTGCCAGCAGTCCCAGGGGACAGGTCTACGAGCAGTACTTC
V gene: TRBV27; D gene: .; J gene: TRBJ2-1; clone size: .; CDR3 protein: CASSLRGRSEQFF; CDR3 DNA: TGTGCCAGCAGTTTAAGGGGGAGAAGTGAGCAGTTCTTC
V gene: TRBV6-6; D gene: .; J gene: TRBJ1-1; clone size: .; CDR3 protein: CASSPREVTEAFF; CDR3 DNA: TGTGCCAGCAGTCCTAGGGAGGTCACTGAAGCTTTCTTT
V gene: TRBV28; D gene: .; J gene: TRBJ1-4; clone size: .; CDR3 protein: CASSLRQGNEKLFF; CDR3 DNA: TGTGCCAGCAGTTTAAGGCAGGGGAACGAAAAACTGTTTTTT
V gene: TRBV6-6; D gene: .; J gene: TRBJ2-2; clone size: .; CDR3 protein: CASTSHQVLGELFF; CDR3 DNA: TGTGCCAGCACAAGCCATCAGGTGCTCGGGGAGCTGTTTTTT
V gene: TRBV2; D gene: .; J gene: TRBJ2-5; clone size: few; CDR3 protein: CASSDDRSGTQYF; CDR3 DNA: TGTGCCAGCAGTGATGACCGATCGGGGACCCAGTACTTC
V gene: TRBV6-1; D gene: .; J gene: TRBJ1-4; clone size: .; CDR3 protein: CASRPLNQKYEKLFF; CDR3 DNA: TGTGCCAGCAGACCACTAAACCAGAAGTATGAAAAACTGTTTTTT
V gene: TRBV27; D gene: TRBD2; J gene: TRBJ2-2; clone size: few; CDR3 protein: CASLRLAGAQGELFF; CDR3 DNA: TGTGCCAGCTTAAGACTAGCGGGAGCCCAGGGGGAGCTGTTTTTT
V gene: TRBV4-1; D gene: .; J gene: TRBJ2-7; clone size: .; CDR3 protein: CASSQDVQRPFSYEQYF; CDR3 DNA: TGCGCCAGCAGCCAAGATGTTCAGCGCCCTTTCTCCTACGAGCAGTACTTC
V gene: TRBV7-9; D gene: TRBD1; J gene: TRBJ2-7; clone size: .; CDR3 protein: CASSLGQGADEQYF; CDR3 DNA: TGTGCCAGCAGCTTAGGGCAGGGGGCTGACGAGCAGTACTTC
V gene: TRBV28; D gene: .; J gene: TRBJ2-3; clone size: few; CDR3 protein: CASSFSPTPTDTQYF; CDR3 DNA: TGTGCCAGCAGTTTTTCCCCTACCCCCACAGATACGCAGTATTTT
V gene: TRBV27; D gene: .; J gene: TRBJ1-1; clone size: .; CDR3 protein: CASSLFPIREAFF; CDR3 DNA: TGTGCCAGCAGTTTATTTCCTATCCGGGAGGCTTTCTTT
V gene: TRBV5-8; D gene: TRBD1; J gene: TRBJ1-3; clone size: .; CDR3 protein: CASSLQGATGNTIYF; CDR3 DNA: TGTGCCAGCAGCTTGCAGGGGGCGACTGGAAACACCATATATTTT
V gene: TRBV7-3; D gene: TRBD1; J gene: TRBJ2-1; clone size: .; CDR3 protein: CASSSIASGRQGRDEQFF; CDR3 DNA: TGTGCCAGCAGCTCAATTGCCTCGGGGAGACAGGGAAGAGATGAGCAGTTCTTC
V gene: TRBV20-1; D gene: TRBD1; J gene: TRBJ2-5; clone size: .; CDR3 protein: CSAKQGETQYF; CDR3 DNA: TGCAGTGCCAAACAGGGGGAGACCCAGTACTTC
V gene: TRBV14; D gene: TRBD2; J gene: TRBJ2-5; clone size: .; CDR3 protein: CASSQAGGGTQYF; CDR3 DNA: TGTGCCAGCAGCCAAGCGGGAGGGGGGACCCAGTACTTC